This T cell receptor beta chain emerged from a study of PD-1 blockade in classical Hodgkin lymphoma. General study points: Although disease activity or prior therapy may be involved, causes of the repertoire differences remain undefined. Those patients who began receiving nivolumab less than 1 year after ASCT had lower diversity, and they were excluded.

This clone was seen a few times. The antigen remains undetermined. Germline lookup yields CDR1 MNHEY and CDR2 SVGAGI. This CDR3 comprises 13 residues. Trimming removed 5 bases at V and 4 bases at J, with 9 bases between. Time point described: cycle 4 day 1 (C4D1), after about 6 weeks of nivolumab. Relapse after autologous stem cell transplantation occurred in every patient, and brentuximab vedotin exposure varied. CD4+ T cells were purified from thawed PBMCs by negative selection. Only in-frame clones appear in the TCRdb table, and some are missing; sequencing was by immunoSEQ multiplex PCR. The profile shows tens of thousands of clones, around 80% of them singletons.

This TCR derives from a human donor with classical Hodgkin lymphoma. This chain connects TRBV6-5 to TRBJ1-3, with unresolved D. The material sequenced was CD4+ T cells from blood, taken before the fourth cycle of nivolumab. The chain's CDR3 is CASSDQTGNTIYF. The DNA of the CDR3 is TGTGCCAGCAGTGATCAAACCGGAAACACCATATATTTT.